One and the same sample provided the 7 T cell receptor beta chains below, sequenced in a study of blood T cell repertoires in COVID-19. Sequencing was performed with immunoSEQ multiplex PCR; in TCRdb, only in-frame clones are kept and a portion is missing. The sample contains approximately 450,000 clones, 80% to 90% of which appear only once. The sequencing sample was made of peripheral blood. The receptors shown here come from a woman in her twenties or thirties with acute or convalescent COVID-19.

The chain couples TRBV5-1 to TRBJ1-1; D perhaps matches TRBD1 (6 bases). This CDR3 has 13 residues. V was pared by 0 bases and J by 5 bases, with 8 bases between. Per germline, CDR1 SGHRS and CDR2 YFSETQ. The CDR3 protein is CASSLAGETEAFF. CDR3 in DNA: TGCGCCAGCAGCTTGGCAGGGGAAACTGAAGCTTTCTTT.

This chain uses TRBV3-1 (or the pseudogene TRBV3-2) with TRBJ1-5, with D unclear. CDR1 is LGHDT and CDR2 is YNNKEL in the germline V gene (reference sequence). The V gene lost 5 bases and the J gene lost 4 bases, with 9 bases spanning the gap. The CDR3 has 13 residues. The DNA of the CDR3 is TGTGCCAGCAGCAAAACCGGGAATCAGCCCCAGCATTTT. Protein: CASSKTGNQPQHF.

This sequence joins TRBV5-1 and TRBJ2-1; weak D call: TRBD1 (5 bases). The CDR3 is made up of 16 amino acids. Germline CDR1 SGHRS, CDR2 YFSETQ. V was trimmed by 4 bases and J by 5 bases, leaving 19 bases between them. CDR3 bases: TGCGCCAGCAGCCTTCGGGCAGGGTCGATGGACAATGAGCAGTTCTTC. It is translated as CASSLRAGSMDNEQFF.

The chain couples TRBV6-1 to TRBJ2-3; possibly TRBD2 for D (6 bases). Per germline, CDR1 MNHNS and CDR2 SASEGT. The ends were cut back, 0 bases at V and 4 bases at J, with 11 bases in the middle. The CDR3 totals 15 residues. The CDR3 here is CASSEANRLADTQYF. The CDR3 region has the DNA TGTGCCAGCAGTGAAGCGAATCGACTAGCAGATACGCAGTATTTT.

This chain connects TRBV24-1 to TRBJ2-1; 9 bases are shared with TRBD1. This CDR3 region has 16 residues. V was pared by 4 bases and J by 5 bases, with 8 bases of the junction left unmatched. The germline V gene has CDR1 KGHDR and CDR2 SFDVKD. The CDR3 loop is CATSDRGQGLHNEQFF. The CDR3 DNA is TGTGCCACCAGTGACAGAGGACAGGGGTTACACAATGAGCAGTTCTTC.

About this clone: This may come from a read error, since a much larger clone is one base off. CDR3 bases: TGTGCCTGGAGTGTTGGGTGGGGGAGGCAGCAGTTCTTC. It translates to CAWSVGWGRQQFF. The chain is built from TRBV30 and TRBJ2-1; D perhaps matches TRBD2 (6 bases). Deletions cut 0 bases from V and 11 bases from J, with 14 bases between. The CDR3 sequence is 13 residues long. Germline assignment: CDR1 GTSNPN and CDR2 SVGIG (reference sequence).

This chain uses TRBV6-6 with TRBJ2-1, with D perhaps matching TRBD1 (6 bases). V lost 2 bases and J 8 bases, leaving 13 bases between the germline ends. The CDR3 has 14 amino acids. Germline V gene sequence: CDR1 MNHNY, CDR2 SVGAGI (reference sequence). DNA of the CDR3: TGTGCCAGCAGTTACGGCAGGGGCGGAGATGAGCAGTTCTTC. Translation gives CASSYGRGGDEQFF.